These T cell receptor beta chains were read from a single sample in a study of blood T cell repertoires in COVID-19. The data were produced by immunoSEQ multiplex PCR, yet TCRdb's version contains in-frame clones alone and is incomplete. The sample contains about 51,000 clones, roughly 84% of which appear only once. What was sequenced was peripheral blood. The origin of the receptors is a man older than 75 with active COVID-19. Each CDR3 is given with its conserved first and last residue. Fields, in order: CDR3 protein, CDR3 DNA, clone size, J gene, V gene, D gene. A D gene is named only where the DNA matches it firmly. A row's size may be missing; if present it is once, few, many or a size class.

cdr3_aa: CASSLGTGSSGNTIYF
cdr3_nt: TGTGCCAGCAGCTTAGGTACAGGGTCGTCTGGAAACACCATATATTTT
clone_size: -
j_call: TRBJ1-3
v_call: TRBV13
d_call: -

cdr3_aa: CASTNGHGDTQYF
cdr3_nt: TGTGCCAGCACTAACGGCCACGGGGATACGCAGTATTTT
clone_size: -
j_call: TRBJ2-3
v_call: TRBV6-5
d_call: -

cdr3_aa: CASTTTSGGTDTQYF
cdr3_nt: TGTGCCAGTACCACGACTAGCGGGGGGACAGATACGCAGTATTTT
clone_size: -
j_call: TRBJ2-3
v_call: TRBV19
d_call: TRBD2

cdr3_aa: CAIRDTKRGYTF
cdr3_nt: TGTGCCATAAGGGACACCAAGAGGGGCTACACCTTC
clone_size: -
j_call: TRBJ1-2
v_call: TRBV24-1
d_call: -

cdr3_aa: CASSPFERTGTNTEAFF
cdr3_nt: TGTGCCAGCAGCCCGTTTGAAAGGACAGGAACGAACACTGAAGCTTTCTTT
clone_size: -
j_call: TRBJ1-1
v_call: TRBV7-3
d_call: TRBD1

cdr3_aa: CASSQLEGNTEAFF
cdr3_nt: TGTGCCAGCAGCCAACTCGAGGGGAACACTGAAGCTTTCTTT
clone_size: -
j_call: TRBJ1-1
v_call: TRBV3-1/TRBV3-2
d_call: -

cdr3_aa: CASSPRPTGTRAQETQYF
cdr3_nt: TGTGCCAGCTCACCACGACCGACCGGGACACGCGCCCAAGAGACCCAGTACTTC
clone_size: -
j_call: TRBJ2-5
v_call: TRBV18
d_call: -

cdr3_aa: CASSPGTGGANVLTF
cdr3_nt: TGTGCCAGCAGCCCCGGGACAGGGGGGGCCAACGTCCTGACTTTC
clone_size: -
j_call: TRBJ2-6
v_call: TRBV5-5
d_call: TRBD1

cdr3_aa: CAGGAGGGGQPQHF
cdr3_nt: TGTGCCGGAGGGGCGGGGGGAGGAGGTCAGCCCCAGCATTTT
clone_size: -
j_call: TRBJ1-5
v_call: TRBV19
d_call: -

cdr3_aa: CASSPLWTGPTESYEQYF
cdr3_nt: TGCGCCAGCAGCCCGCTCTGGACAGGTCCCACCGAATCCTACGAGCAGTACTTC
clone_size: -
j_call: TRBJ2-7
v_call: TRBV5-1
d_call: TRBD1

cdr3_aa: CASSSTVSGNTIYF
cdr3_nt: TGTGCCAGCAGCTCGACAGTCTCTGGAAACACCATATATTTT
clone_size: once
j_call: TRBJ1-3
v_call: TRBV7-2
d_call: -

cdr3_aa: CASSLADNEQFF
cdr3_nt: TGTGCCAGCAGCTTGGCAGACAATGAGCAGTTCTTC
clone_size: -
j_call: TRBJ2-1
v_call: TRBV7-8
d_call: -